These 4 T cell receptor beta chains were sequenced from one sample in a study of cytomegalovirus exposure and HLA in healthy donors. The PCR was carried out with 60 Vbeta primers and 13 Jbeta primers. The table came from immunoSEQ multiplex PCR; TCRdb's copy has only in-frame clones and leaves some out. The profile shows fewer than 150,000 clones, approximately 77% of them singletons. The sequencing sample was made of PBMCs. The receptor source for this set is a man aged 25 to 45 in good health and CMV-seronegative.

This chain uses TRBV6-1 with TRBJ2-2, with TRBD2 as a possible D gene (6 bases). Germline lookup yields CDR1 MNHNS and CDR2 SASEGT. The CDR3 sequence is 16 residues long. V lost 3 bases to trimming and J lost 3 bases, with 14 bases between them. This CDR3 is CASSEPGRLHTGELFF. CDR3 in DNA: TGTGCCAGCAGTGAGCCCGGGAGACTACACACCGGGGAGCTGTTTTTT.

The rearrangement uses TRBV13 and TRBJ2-1; unclear D gene. Germline-derived CDR1 and CDR2 are PRHDT and FYEKMQ (reference sequence). The CDR3 length is 14 residues. The V and J ends lost 5 bases and 6 bases respectively, with 14 bases between them. DNA of the CDR3: TGTGCCAGCAGCCTCCCTAGGCCCCTCAATGAGCAGTTCTTC. Its protein product is CASSLPRPLNEQFF. Full variable domain (rest looked up from reference TRBV13 and TRBJ2-1): AAGVIQSPRHLIKEKRETATLKCYPIPRHDTVYWYQQGPGQDPQFLISFYEKMQSDKGSIPDRFSAQQFSDYHSELNMSSLELGDSALYFCASSLPRPLNEQFFGPGTRLTVL.

This chain joins TRBV19 and TRBJ1-5, with D possibly matching TRBD1 (5 bases). The CDR3 has 20 residues. V lost 5 bases and J 3 bases, leaving 29 bases between the germline ends. Germline V gives CDR1 LNHDA, CDR2 SQIVND (reference sequence). The CDR3, as DNA: TGTGCCAGTAGTCCCCTGAGTCGGGGGACCGGGCCTCACGACAATCAGCCCCAGCATTTT. This sequence encodes CASSPLSRGTGPHDNQPQHF. The full variable domain, with the rest looked up from reference TRBV19 and TRBJ1-5, is DGGITQSPKYLFRKEGQNVTLSCEQNLNHDAMYWYRQDPGQGLRLIYYSQIVNDFQKGDIAEGYSVSREKKESFPLTVTSAQKNPTAFYLCASSPLSRGTGPHDNQPQHFGDGTRLSIL.

This chain connects TRBV10-1 to TRBJ1-2; D is perhaps TRBD1 (5 bases). The length of the CDR3 is 12 residues. The germline gives CDR1 WNHNN, CDR2 SYGVQD (reference sequence). The ends were cut back, 5 bases at V and 3 bases at J, with 7 bases in the middle. CDR3 residues: CASSLQDYGYTF. CDR3 DNA sequence: TGCGCCAGCAGTTTACAGGACTATGGCTACACCTTC.